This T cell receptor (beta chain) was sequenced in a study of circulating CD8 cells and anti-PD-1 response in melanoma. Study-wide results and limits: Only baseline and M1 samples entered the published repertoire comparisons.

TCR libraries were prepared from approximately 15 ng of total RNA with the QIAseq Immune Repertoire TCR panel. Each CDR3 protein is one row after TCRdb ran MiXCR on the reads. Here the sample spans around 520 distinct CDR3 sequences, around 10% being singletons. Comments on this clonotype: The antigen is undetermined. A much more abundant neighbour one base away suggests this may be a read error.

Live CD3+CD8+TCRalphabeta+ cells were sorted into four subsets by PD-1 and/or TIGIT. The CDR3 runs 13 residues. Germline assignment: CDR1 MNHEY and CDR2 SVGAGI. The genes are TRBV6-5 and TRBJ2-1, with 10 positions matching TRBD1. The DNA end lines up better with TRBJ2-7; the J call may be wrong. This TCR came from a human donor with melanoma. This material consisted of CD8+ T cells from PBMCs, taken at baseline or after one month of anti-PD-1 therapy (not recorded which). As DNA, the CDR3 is TGTGCCAGCACCGGGACAGGGGTCTACGGGCAGTACTTC. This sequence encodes CASTGTGVYGQYF.